This T cell receptor (beta chain) was identified in a study of CD8 T cells in ankylosing spondylitis. Study-wide findings and caveats: Fewer than 10 highly homologous variants made up a TCR beta motif that seemed to typify ankylosing spondylitis blood. Matched synovial fluid from ankylosing spondylitis patients was reported to be enriched for disease-linked clones.

The CDR3 runs 15 residues. CDR1 and CDR2 from the germline V gene are MNHNS and SASEGT. After removal of 6 bases from V and 4 bases from J, the junction contained 7 bases not matched to a gene. In its sample, this clonotype was seen many times. Its antigen is not identified. Quantitative molecular-barcoded 5'-RACE generated the TCR beta libraries. TCRdb ran MiXCR on the 5' RACE reads and lists one entry per CDR3 protein. The repertoire consists of about 140,000 distinct CDR3 sequences, with approximately 8.4% occurring once and the leading ten covering roughly 8%. This sequence was found in a male donor with ankylosing spondylitis. This sequence joins TRBV6-1 and TRBJ1-5; 9 nucleotides match TRBD1. The specimen sequenced was synovial fluid, either unsorted or a sorted T cell fraction (not recorded which). The CDR3 here is CASRRGTGINQPQHF. The CDR3 DNA reads TGTGCCAGCAGGCGCGGGACAGGGATTAATCAGCCCCAGCATTTT.